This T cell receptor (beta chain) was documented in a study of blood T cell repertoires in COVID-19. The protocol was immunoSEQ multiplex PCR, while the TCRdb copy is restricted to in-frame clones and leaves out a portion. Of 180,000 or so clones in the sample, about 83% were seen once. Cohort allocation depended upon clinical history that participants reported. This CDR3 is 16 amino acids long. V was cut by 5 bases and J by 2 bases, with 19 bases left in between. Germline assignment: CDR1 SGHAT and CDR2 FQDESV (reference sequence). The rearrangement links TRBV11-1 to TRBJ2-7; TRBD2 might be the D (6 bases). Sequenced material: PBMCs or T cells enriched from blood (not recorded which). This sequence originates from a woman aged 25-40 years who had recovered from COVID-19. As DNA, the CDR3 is TGTGCCAGCAGCGTGAACCGGGACTCCCCCCCCTACGAGCAGTACTTC. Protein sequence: CASSVNRDSPPYEQYF.